These T cell receptor beta chains were read from a single sample in a study of response to subunit inactivated influenza vaccine. Using its own MiXCR run on the RT-PCR reads, TCRdb lists one record per CDR3 protein. The sample contains some 300,000 distinct CDR3 sequences, around 20% of which appear only once. This sample comprised PBMCs from blood, obtained less than 22 months after vaccination. The receptor set was obtained from a man aged 45 to 70 who received an inactivated influenza vaccine. Both conserved end residues are part of each CDR3. D genes are given only for firm matches. The size of a clone is reported for some rows only, either as once, few or many, or as a class for expanded clones.

cdr3_length: 14
clone_size: NA
d_call: TRBD1
j_call: TRBJ1-2
v_call: TRBV20-1
cdr3_nt: TGCAGTGCCAGGGGGGGAGTCGCGGGATATGGCTACACCTTC
cdr3_aa: CSARGGVAGYGYTF

cdr3_length: 19
clone_size: NA
d_call: TRBD2
j_call: TRBJ2-1
v_call: TRBV9
cdr3_nt: TGTGCCAGCAGCGTAGCGGGACTAGCGCATCCTCTAGGGGGGAATGAGCAGTTCTTC
cdr3_aa: CASSVAGLAHPLGGNEQFF

cdr3_length: 15
clone_size: few
d_call: NA
j_call: TRBJ1-3
v_call: TRBV4-1
cdr3_nt: TGCGCCAGCAGCGAGAGGGGAACCCTCGGAAACACCATATATTTT
cdr3_aa: CASSERGTLGNTIYF

cdr3_length: 16
clone_size: NA
d_call: NA
j_call: TRBJ1-4
v_call: TRBV12-3/TRBV12-4
cdr3_nt: TGTGCCAGCACCCCTTCGGGGGGAACTGGACATGAAAAACTGTTTTTT
cdr3_aa: CASTPSGGTGHEKLFF

cdr3_length: 18
clone_size: many
d_call: TRBD1
j_call: TRBJ1-2
v_call: TRBV15
cdr3_nt: TGTGCCACCAGCAGAGGGGGCGGGACAGGCGGTGGTAGTTATGGCTACACCTTC
cdr3_aa: CATSRGGGTGGGSYGYTF

cdr3_length: 14
clone_size: once
d_call: TRBD2
j_call: TRBJ2-1
v_call: TRBV9
cdr3_nt: TGTGCCAGTTCCGGGAGGGGTCCCTACAATGAGCAGTTCTTC
cdr3_aa: CASSGRGPYNEQFF

cdr3_length: 13
clone_size: once
d_call: NA
j_call: TRBJ2-7
v_call: TRBV29-1
cdr3_nt: TGCAGCGTTGGTCCAGGTACCCCCTACGAGCAGTACTTC
cdr3_aa: CSVGPGTPYEQYF

cdr3_length: 13
clone_size: NA
d_call: TRBD2
j_call: TRBJ2-7
v_call: TRBV5-1
cdr3_nt: TGCGCCAGCAGCAGCGGGGGCGTCTACGAGCAGTACTTC
cdr3_aa: CASSSGGVYEQYF

cdr3_length: 16
clone_size: NA
d_call: TRBD1
j_call: TRBJ2-1
v_call: TRBV6-1
cdr3_nt: TGTGCCAGCAGTAAACGCCGGGACAGCTCGAACAATGAGCAGTTCTTC
cdr3_aa: CASSKRRDSSNNEQFF

cdr3_length: 16
clone_size: NA
d_call: NA
j_call: TRBJ2-7
v_call: TRBV27
cdr3_nt: TGTGCCAGCAGCAGACGCGGGGGCAGGGTGGATTACGAGCAGTACTTC
cdr3_aa: CASSRRGGRVDYEQYF

cdr3_length: 14
clone_size: many
d_call: NA
j_call: TRBJ1-2
v_call: TRBV2
cdr3_nt: TGTGCCAGCAGCGCACAGGGTTCTGACTATGGCTACACCTTC
cdr3_aa: CASSAQGSDYGYTF

cdr3_length: 17
clone_size: NA
d_call: TRBD2
j_call: TRBJ2-7
v_call: TRBV7-2
cdr3_nt: TGTGCCAGCAGCCCGGGGCTAGCGGGGGACGACTCCTACGAGCAGTACTTC
cdr3_aa: CASSPGLAGDDSYEQYF

cdr3_length: 13
clone_size: few
d_call: NA
j_call: TRBJ1-4
v_call: TRBV29-1
cdr3_nt: TGCAGCGCCGCGAACAGACTTAATGAAAAACTGTTTTTT
cdr3_aa: CSAANRLNEKLFF

cdr3_length: 14
clone_size: NA
d_call: NA
j_call: TRBJ2-5
v_call: TRBV12-3/TRBV12-4
cdr3_nt: TGTGCCAGCAGTTTTACAGGGGGGGGGGAGACCCAGTACTTC
cdr3_aa: CASSFTGGGETQYF

cdr3_length: 16
clone_size: few
d_call: TRBD1
j_call: TRBJ1-2
v_call: TRBV11-2
cdr3_nt: TGTGCCAGCAGCCCCCGAGACAGGGGGCCTAACTATGGCTACACCTTC
cdr3_aa: CASSPRDRGPNYGYTF

cdr3_length: 16
clone_size: NA
d_call: NA
j_call: TRBJ2-3
v_call: TRBV24-1
cdr3_nt: TGTGCCACCAGTGACCCCGGGACGGGAAGCACAGATACGCAGTATTTT
cdr3_aa: CATSDPGTGSTDTQYF

cdr3_length: 13
clone_size: many
d_call: NA
j_call: TRBJ1-2
v_call: TRBV5-1
cdr3_nt: TGCGCCAGCAGCCTGACAGATGCTTATGGCTACACCTTC
cdr3_aa: CASSLTDAYGYTF

cdr3_length: 17
clone_size: many
d_call: TRBD1
j_call: TRBJ1-4
v_call: TRBV5-1
cdr3_nt: TGCGCCAGCAGCAGAACAACAACAGGGGGCGCGGATGAAAAACTGTTTTTT
cdr3_aa: CASSRTTTGGADEKLFF

cdr3_length: 14
clone_size: few
d_call: NA
j_call: TRBJ2-7
v_call: TRBV5-5
cdr3_nt: TGTGCCAGCAGCCACTTTGAGTCTAACTACGAGCAGTACTTC
cdr3_aa: CASSHFESNYEQYF

cdr3_length: 13
clone_size: NA
d_call: NA
j_call: TRBJ1-5
v_call: TRBV20-1
cdr3_nt: TGCAGTGCTAGGTTGCAGAGCAATCAGCCCCAGCATTTT
cdr3_aa: CSARLQSNQPQHF

cdr3_length: 15
clone_size: NA
d_call: NA
j_call: TRBJ2-3
v_call: TRBV9
cdr3_nt: TGTGCCAGCAGCGTAGAAGCTGGGGGAACAGATACGCAGTATTTT
cdr3_aa: CASSVEAGGTDTQYF

cdr3_length: 12
clone_size: few
d_call: TRBD1
j_call: TRBJ1-2
v_call: TRBV7-2
cdr3_nt: TGTGCCAGCAGCTCGACAGGGGATAGCTACACCTTC
cdr3_aa: CASSSTGDSYTF

cdr3_length: 14
clone_size: few
d_call: NA
j_call: TRBJ1-5
v_call: TRBV7-9
cdr3_nt: TGTGCCAGCAGCACAACAGCTAGCAATCAGCCCCAGCATTTT
cdr3_aa: CASSTTASNQPQHF

cdr3_length: 13
clone_size: NA
d_call: NA
j_call: TRBJ1-2
v_call: TRBV20-1
cdr3_nt: TGCAGTGCTAGTGCGTCGGGCCTCTATGGCTACACCTTC
cdr3_aa: CSASASGLYGYTF

cdr3_length: 14
clone_size: NA
d_call: NA
j_call: TRBJ2-1
v_call: TRBV29-1
cdr3_nt: TGCAGCGTTGAAGCCGTTGGCTCCTACAATGAGCAGTTCTTC
cdr3_aa: CSVEAVGSYNEQFF

cdr3_length: 13
clone_size: many
d_call: TRBD1
j_call: TRBJ1-1
v_call: TRBV2
cdr3_nt: TGTGCCAGCAGTGATGCGACAGGGGACAGAGCTTTCTTT
cdr3_aa: CASSDATGDRAFF

cdr3_length: 15
clone_size: few
d_call: TRBD1
j_call: TRBJ1-2
v_call: TRBV20-1
cdr3_nt: TGCAGTGCTTATATCCCCGGACAGGGGGTTGCTGGCTACACCTTC
cdr3_aa: CSAYIPGQGVAGYTF

cdr3_length: 14
clone_size: few
d_call: NA
j_call: TRBJ1-1
v_call: TRBV20-1
cdr3_nt: TGCAGTGCTAGACGCAGGGAGTGGGGCACTGAAGCTTTCTTT
cdr3_aa: CSARRREWGTEAFF

cdr3_length: 15
clone_size: few
d_call: NA
j_call: TRBJ1-5
v_call: TRBV5-5
cdr3_nt: TGTGCCAGCACCCCTCTCGGGGGGGGCAATCAGCCCCAGCATTTT
cdr3_aa: CASTPLGGGNQPQHF

cdr3_length: 13
clone_size: few
d_call: NA
j_call: TRBJ2-3
v_call: TRBV12-3/TRBV12-4
cdr3_nt: TGTGCCAGCAGCTGGACAGCGACAGATACGCAGTATTTT
cdr3_aa: CASSWTATDTQYF

cdr3_length: 15
clone_size: NA
d_call: TRBD2
j_call: TRBJ2-7
v_call: TRBV3-1
cdr3_nt: TGTGCCAGCAGCCAGACTAGCGGCGGATCCTACGAGCAGTACTTC
cdr3_aa: CASSQTSGGSYEQYF

cdr3_length: 19
clone_size: NA
d_call: NA
j_call: TRBJ2-6
v_call: TRBV6-2/TRBV6-3
cdr3_nt: TGTGCCAGCAGTTACGTGGCATCGCAGACCCTCTCTGGGGCCAACGTCCTGACTTTC
cdr3_aa: CASSYVASQTLSGANVLTF

cdr3_length: 17
clone_size: few
d_call: NA
j_call: TRBJ1-5
v_call: TRBV6-1
cdr3_nt: TGTGCCAGCAGTCAACAGTGGGGAGGGTATAGCAATCAGCCCCAGCATTTT
cdr3_aa: CASSQQWGGYSNQPQHF

cdr3_length: 14
clone_size: NA
d_call: NA
j_call: TRBJ2-7
v_call: TRBV11-1
cdr3_nt: TGTGCCAGCAGCTTAGTCCCCCAGGACTACGAGCAGTACTTC
cdr3_aa: CASSLVPQDYEQYF